The source of this T cell receptor (beta chain) is a study of T cell repertoires in cytomegalovirus infection. General observations from the study: Based on cumulative public TCR beta family frequency, carriers of CMV plus the relevant HLA were identified.

Germline trimming cut 1 base from V and 5 bases from J; bases unmatched to any gene: 5. The CDR3 is made up of 15 amino acids. From germline, CDR1 is LGHNA and CDR2 YSLEER. From the reads, TCRdb called clonotypes with MiXCR, one entry per CDR3 protein. The sample includes 650,000 to 900,000 distinct CDR3 sequences, 25% to 35% of them seen just once. This clonotype has only a few counts. The antigen remains unidentified. V usage is TRBV4-3 and J usage is TRBJ1-1; 9 positions agree with TRBD1. The sequencing here drew on cultured CD8+ T cells from PBMCs, taken from culture after CMV antigen stimulation. The TCR comes from a human donor in good health (CMV status not recorded). Some clones in this sample may be carry-over from other donors' samples. Here the CDR3 DNA reads TGCGCCAGCAGCCAAGGTGACAGGGGGTTTACTGAAGCTTTCTTT. Residues: CASSQGDRGFTEAFF.